This TCR beta chain originates from a study of Ad26.COV2.S vaccination and SARS-CoV-2 variants. On this clone itself: Antigen unknown.

General observations from the study: Marked by substantial breadth, spike-specific CD8+ and CD4+ T cell responses were reportedly seen after vaccination. Placebo recipients trailed vaccine recipients in spike-specific TCR breadth.

The CDR3 covers 10 residues. V was shortened by 8 bases and J by 2 bases, with 3 bases between the two germline ends. CDR1 MNHEY and CDR2 SMNVEV come from the germline V gene (reference sequence). Data came from immunoSEQ multiplex PCR; TCRdb stores just in-frame clones and leaves some out. In the table there are over 90,000 clones, over 60% of which are singletons. The origin of this receptor is a human donor who had recovered from COVID-19. V is TRBV27 and J is TRBJ1-1; D not resolved. The sequences come from peripheral blood, collected after recovery from COVID-19. CDR3 bases: TGTGCCAGCTATAACACTGAAGCTTTCTTT. Amino acid sequence: CASYNTEAFF.